These 17 T cell receptor beta chains were sequenced from one sample in a study of blood T cell repertoires in COVID-19. The method was immunoSEQ multiplex PCR; TCRdb's version includes in-frame clones alone and lacks a portion of them. The sample shows under 150,000 clones, around nine tenths of them seen only once. Material for sequencing was peripheral blood. The receptors derive from a human donor in a cohort sampled during active COVID-19.

This chain links TRBV21-1 with TRBJ1-5; the tabulated D call, TRBD1, remains unverified against the DNA. TRBV21-1 is noted as a pseudogene. The CDR3 runs 15 residues. CDR3 protein: CASSRGQGIGQPQHF. CDR3 nucleotide sequence: TGTGCCAGCAGCCGAGGACAGGGAATCGGTCAGCCCCAGCATTTT.

This clone was detected only a few times. The chain recombines TRBV7-9 with TRBJ2-2; D remains ambiguous. CDR3 length: 14 residues. Germline V gives CDR1 SEHNR, CDR2 FQNEAQ (reference sequence). V gave up 2 bases and J gave up 7 bases, with 11 bases separating them. The CDR3 region has the DNA TGTGCCAGCAGCTTAACCGCTCCACTCGGGGAGCTGTTTTTT. Encoded protein: CASSLTAPLGELFF. Drawing the rest from reference TRBV7-9 and TRBJ2-2, the complete variable domain is DTGVSQNPRHKITKRGQNVTFRCDPISEHNRLYWYRQTLGQGPEFLTYFQNEAQLEKSRLLSDRFSAERPKGSFSTLEIQRTEQGDSAMYLCASSLTAPLGELFFGEGSRLTVL.

In this sample, this clone turned up once. The chain combines TRBV15 with TRBJ1-6; unclear D gene. Germline V gene data show CDR1 as LNHNV and CDR2 as YYDKDF (reference sequence). Between the trimmed V and J ends, which lost 1 base and 6 bases, there was a span of 10 bases. CDR3 size: 15 residues. The CDR3 nucleotides are TGTGCCACCAGCAGAGTAGGGCGGGGTAATTCACCCCTCCACTTT. Its protein is CATSRVGRGNSPLHF.

The V call is TRBV24-1, the J call TRBJ2-1; perhaps TRBD2 as D (6 bases). This CDR3 contains 13 residues. V gave up 6 bases and J gave up 4 bases, with 9 bases separating them. Germline V gives CDR1 KGHDR, CDR2 SFDVKD. The CDR3 is CATSLGTYNEQFF. The CDR3 nucleotides are TGTGCCACCAGTCTGGGGACTTACAATGAGCAGTTCTTC.

Only a few counts were recorded for this clone. The CDR3 DNA reads TGTGCCAGCAGTTACTCCCTTACTAGCGGGTACGAGCAGTACTTC. It yields the protein CASSYSLTSGYEQYF. The chain links TRBV6-5 to TRBJ2-7; 9 bases are a match to TRBD2. Per germline, CDR1 MNHEY and CDR2 SVGAGI. The CDR3 runs to 15 residues. The J segment lost 4 bases and the V segment lost 0 bases, leaving 4 bases of the junction unmatched.

Details on this clone: A read error may account for a junction end that differs from germline. V usage is TRBV7-7 and J usage is TRBJ2-3, with a tentative D call TRBD2 (6 bases). This CDR3 comprises 14 residues. The germline gives CDR1 SSHAT, CDR2 FNYEAQ (reference sequence). This CDR3 reads CASSPGLSTDTQYF. As DNA, the CDR3 is TGTGCTAGCAGCCCGGGACTGAGCACAGATACGCAGTATTTT.

This clone showed up just once. The CDR3 protein is CASSEGGDLGGEQFF. CDR3 DNA sequence: TGTGCCAGCAGCGAGGGGGGGGACCTAGGAGGTGAGCAGTTCTTC. The gene calls are TRBV11-3 and TRBJ2-1, with a possible D match to TRBD2 (7 bases). The CDR3 length is 15 residues. Germline V lookup: CDR1 SGHNT, CDR2 YENEEA. The V and J ends lost 5 bases and 9 bases respectively, with 20 bases between them.

The genes are TRBV10-1 and TRBJ1-1, with D maybe TRBD1 (5 bases). The CDR3 has 14 amino acids. Trimming left V 6 bases short and J 1 base short, with 12 bases between. CDR1 is WNHNN, CDR2 SYGVQD, per germline (reference sequence). CDR3 protein: CASSDSDTNTEAFF. As DNA, the CDR3 is TGCGCCAGCAGCGACAGTGACACGAACACTGAAGCTTTCTTT.

This chain connects TRBV6-5 to TRBJ2-2; the D gene is possibly TRBD1 (6 bases). The germline CDR1 and CDR2 sequences are MNHEY and SVGAGI. The CDR3 contains 15 residues. Trimming pared 5 bases from V and 1 base from J, leaving 11 bases between. Here the CDR3 DNA reads TGTGCCAGCAGTCAGACAGGACAGAACACCGGGGAGCTGTTTTTT. Translation: CASSQTGQNTGELFF.

The genes are TRBV28 and TRBJ1-2, with TRBD1 matching 9 bases. From germline, CDR1 is MDHEN and CDR2 SYDVKM. The trim removed 9 bases at V and 5 bases at J, leaving 10 bases unmatched. The CDR3 is 14 residues long. The CDR3 protein is CASRTGTGSYGYTF. The DNA of the CDR3 is TGTGCCAGTCGGACCGGGACAGGGAGTTATGGCTACACCTTC.

This clone was recorded only once. V and J are TRBV12-3 or TRBV12-4 and TRBJ2-1, with D tentatively TRBD1 (5 bases). With 4 bases removed from V and 6 bases from J, the gap between germline ends came to 7 bases. The CDR3 consists of 12 residues. CDR3 amino acids: CASSSRVNEQFF. As DNA, the CDR3 is TGTGCCAGCAGTTCCAGGGTCAATGAGCAGTTCTTC.

This chain links TRBV19 with TRBJ2-1; maybe TRBD2 (6 bases). V was shortened by 10 bases and J by 0 bases, with 22 bases between the two germline ends. Germline CDR1 reads LNHDA; CDR2 reads SQIVND (reference sequence). CDR3 size: 17 residues. The CDR3 DNA sequence: TGTGCCACGCGGGACCCCTACGAGGCGAGCTCCTACAATGAGCAGTTCTTC. Encoded protein: CATRDPYEASSYNEQFF.

The chain joins TRBV14 to TRBJ2-5; 7 bases fit TRBD1. The CDR3 is made up of 14 amino acids. The germline V gene has CDR1 SGHDN and CDR2 FVKESK. V gave up 6 bases and J gave up 4 bases; unmatched junction bases: 8. The CDR3 DNA sequence: TGTGCCAGCAGGCGGAGAGGGGGCGGAGAGACCCAGTACTTC. Protein sequence: CASRRRGGGETQYF.

This clone was counted many times. The rearrangement uses TRBV4-3 and TRBJ1-2, with 7 bases identical to TRBD1. This CDR3 comprises 16 residues. V gave up 1 base and J gave up 3 bases; unmatched junction bases: 8. Germline CDR1 and CDR2: LGHNA and YSLEER. The CDR3 protein is CASSQVQGRGDYGYTF. In DNA, the CDR3 is TGCGCCAGCAGCCAAGTTCAAGGCAGGGGGGACTATGGCTACACCTTC.

This clone was counted a few times. The CDR3 spells CASSQGQGWDSYEQYF. CDR3 nucleotides: TGTGCCAGCAGCCAAGGGCAGGGGTGGGACTCCTACGAGCAGTACTTC. The chain joins TRBV4-2 to TRBJ2-7, with D possibly matching TRBD1 (6 bases). CDR1 LGHNA and CDR2 YNFKEQ come from the germline V gene. Trimming removed 1 base at V and 0 bases at J, with 13 bases between. The CDR3 is 16 residues long.

This rearrangement joins TRBV10-3 to TRBJ1-6; tentatively, D is TRBD1 (6 bases). Germline loops: CDR1 ENHRY, CDR2 SYGVKD. The CDR3 has 15 amino acids. Between the trimmed V and J ends, which lost 11 bases and 6 bases, there was a span of 20 bases. CDR3 loop: CAARTDYRPNSPLHF. The CDR3 DNA follows: TGTGCCGCCCGGACAGACTACCGACCTAATTCACCCCTCCACTTT.

The V gene is TRBV4-1, the J gene TRBJ2-4; D uncertain. Germline CDR1 MGHRA, CDR2 YSYEKL. The CDR3 runs 15 residues. V lost 0 bases to trimming and J lost 0 bases, with 6 bases between them. As DNA, the CDR3 is TGCGCCAGCAGCCAAGATATACTAGCCAAAAACATTCAGTACTTC. It codes for CASSQDILAKNIQYF.